The 14 T cell receptor beta chains below come from one sample, sequenced in a study of T-cell reconstitution after alpha-beta-depleted transplantation in children. Library preparation (for TCRbeta) was performed with unique molecular identifiers. TCRdb ran MiXCR on the PCR reads and lists one entry per CDR3 protein. The table lists more than 45,000 distinct CDR3 sequences, roughly 50% of them singletons. Sequencing used peripheral blood, obtained before TCRalphabeta/CD19-depleted stem cell transplant. The receptors were gathered from a boy younger than two with SCID, due to receive a stem cell transplant.

The chain employs TRBV9 and TRBJ2-1, with TRBD2 matching 7 bases. Germline assignment: CDR1 SGDLS and CDR2 YYNGEE. The CDR3 contains 16 residues. V lost 6 bases and J lost 5; bases outside the gene matches: 14. CDR3 nucleotide sequence: TGTGCCAGCACCCCAGCGGGGAGCGGGATTGACAATGAGCAGTTCTTC. Amino acids: CASTPAGSGIDNEQFF.

This clonotype has just one count. The chain uses TRBV5-1 and TRBJ2-1; D is possibly TRBD2 (6 bases). Trimming left V 0 bases short and J 7 bases short, with 14 bases between. Germline V gives CDR1 SGHRS, CDR2 YFSETQ. This CDR3 is built from 15 residues. The CDR3 is CASSLGGVGGNEQFF. CDR3 DNA: TGCGCCAGCAGCTTGGGAGGGGTCGGGGGAAATGAGCAGTTCTTC.

This clonotype was counted ten times or more. In DNA form, the CDR3 reads TGTGCCAGCAAGAATTCCGGAACAGGCCTCTACGAGCAGTACTTC. Translating gives CASKNSGTGLYEQYF. This chain connects TRBV7-2 to TRBJ2-7, with D possibly being TRBD1 (5 bases). CDR1 and CDR2 (germline): SGHTA, FQGNSA. With 7 bases removed from V and 3 bases from J, the gap between germline ends came to 19 bases. The CDR3 is made up of 15 amino acids. Full variable domain (outside the CDR3, taken from reference TRBV7-2 and TRBJ2-7): GAGVSQSPSNKVTEKGKDVELRCDPISGHTALYWYRQSLGQGLEFLIYFQGNSAPDKSGLPSDRFSAERTGGSVSTLTIQRTQQEDSAVYLCASKNSGTGLYEQYFGPGTRLTVT.

With regard to this clonotype: The germline gene is not matched at one end of the junction; a read error may be the cause. This rearrangement joins TRBV5-4 to TRBJ1-1, with D unresolved. The length of the CDR3 is 13 residues. Per the germline V gene, CDR1 is SGHNT and CDR2 is YYREEE (reference sequence). CDR3 region: CASSFGRNTEVFF. CDR3 DNA: TGTGCCAGCAGCTTCGGCAGAAACACTGAAGTTTTCTTT.

The chain uses TRBV27 and TRBJ2-3; a weak D match, TRBD1 (6 bases). From germline, CDR1 is MNHEY and CDR2 SMNVEV (reference sequence). CDR3 length equals 11 residues. V lost 8 bases and J lost 9, with 12 bases in between. The chain's CDR3 is CASVLGGTQYF. The CDR3 DNA reads TGTGCCAGCGTCCTTGGGGGCACGCAGTATTTT.

V and J are TRBV5-1 and TRBJ2-7; 13 nucleotides align to TRBD2. This CDR3 is built from 16 residues. The V gene's germline CDR1 is SGHRS and CDR2 YFSETQ. Losses at the gene ends were 3 bases for V and 3 bases for J; bases not matched to a gene: 6. The CDR3, as DNA: TGCGCCAGCAGCTCAACCGGGACTAGCGGGGTCTACGAGCAGTACTTC. It encodes CASSSTGTSGVYEQYF.

The rearrangement joins TRBV7-6 to TRBJ2-7; tentatively, D is TRBD1 (6 bases). The CDR3 is 13 amino acids. Trimming took 1 base from V and 6 from J, leaving 10 bases between them. Germline CDR1 reads SGHVS; CDR2 reads FNYEAQ. As DNA, the CDR3 is TGTGCCAGCAGCTTAGACAGGGTGAGCGAGCAGTACTTC. Translation gives CASSLDRVSEQYF. The whole variable domain, remainder taken from reference TRBV7-6 and TRBJ2-7, is GAGVSQSPRYKVTKRGQDVALRCDPISGHVSLYWYRQALGQGPEFLTYFNYEAQQDKSGLPNDRFSAERPEGSISTLTIQRTEQRDSAMYRCASSLDRVSEQYFGPGTRLTVT.

The V gene is TRBV28, the J gene TRBJ1-2, with a weak D call TRBD1 (6 bases). The germline V gene encodes CDR1 MDHEN and CDR2 SYDVKM. The CDR3 totals 15 residues. Trimming took off 7 bases at V and 8 bases at J, with 23 bases between the two ends. Written as DNA, the CDR3 is TGTGCCAGCACCCCTGGGGGCACTCAAGAGCGGGGCTACACCTTC. As protein: CASTPGGTQERGYTF.

The rearrangement uses TRBV24-1 and TRBJ2-1; 7 positions match TRBD1. The V and J ends lost 4 bases and 12 bases, in that order; junction bases with no gene match: 17. The CDR3 contains 16 residues. Germline CDR1 is KGHDR and CDR2 is SFDVKD. DNA of the CDR3: TGTGCCACCAGTGAGACCGGGACAGATACCTCAATGATGCAGTTCTTC. This encodes CATSETGTDTSMMQFF.

The sample holds one count of this clonotype. The rearrangement joins TRBV11-1 to TRBJ2-6; TRBD1 matches 9 bases. With 2 bases clipped from V and 2 bases from J, the junction kept 13 bases outside the gene matches. The CDR3 loop spans 20 amino acids. The germline CDR1 and CDR2 sequences are SGHAT and FQDESV (reference sequence). The CDR3 DNA reads as TGTGCCAGCAGCTTATCTCCCTTGGGACAGGGTCAGACTGGGGCCAACGTCCTGACTTTC. It translates to CASSLSPLGQGQTGANVLTF.

The chain is built from TRBV4-1 and TRBJ1-1; D not resolved. Per the germline V gene, CDR1 is MGHRA and CDR2 is YSYEKL. The CDR3 extends over 16 amino acids. The ends were cut back, 0 bases at V and 4 bases at J, with 15 bases in the middle. CDR3: CASSQDPGGDPTEAFF. CDR3 coding DNA: TGCGCCAGCAGCCAAGATCCGGGAGGTGATCCCACTGAAGCTTTCTTT.

A remark on this clonotype: A much larger clone is a single base away; this may be a read error. This chain connects TRBV4-1 to TRBJ2-7, with 8 bases aligning to TRBD1. The CDR3 has 16 amino acids. Germline assignment: CDR1 MGHRA and CDR2 YSYEKL. The CDR3 reads CSSSQDWGTGASEQYF. CDR3 nucleotides: TGCTCCAGCAGCCAAGATTGGGGGACAGGTGCATCCGAGCAGTACTTC.

This clonotype was detected a few times. The rearrangement links TRBV5-1 to TRBJ2-6, with D uncertain. Germline V lookup: CDR1 SGHRS, CDR2 YFSETQ. V gave up 4 bases and J gave up 4 bases, with 12 bases separating them. The CDR3 has 15 amino acids. The CDR3 loop reads CASSPSTFGANVLTF. As DNA, the CDR3 is TGCGCCAGCAGCCCGTCCACCTTCGGGGCCAACGTCCTGACTTTC.

At least ten counts were recorded for this clonotype. The chain is built from TRBV5-1 and TRBJ2-1, with 8 bases aligning to TRBD2. V was pared by 0 bases and J by 3 bases, with 8 bases of the junction left unmatched. Germline V CDR1 and CDR2: SGHRS, YFSETQ. This CDR3 is built from 17 residues. This chain's CDR3 is CASSLATLAGSYNEQFF. Written as DNA, the CDR3 is TGCGCCAGCAGCTTGGCCACTTTAGCGGGAAGCTACAATGAGCAGTTCTTC.